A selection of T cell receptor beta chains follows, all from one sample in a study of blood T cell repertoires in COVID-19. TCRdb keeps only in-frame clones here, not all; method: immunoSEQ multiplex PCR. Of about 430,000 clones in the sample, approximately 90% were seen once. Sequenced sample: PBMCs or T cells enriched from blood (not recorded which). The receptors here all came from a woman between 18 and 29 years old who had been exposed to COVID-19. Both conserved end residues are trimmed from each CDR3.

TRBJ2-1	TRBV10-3	AISSGTRSYNEQF
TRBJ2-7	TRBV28	TTGVKGEQY
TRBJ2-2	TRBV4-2	ASSQGQEVTGELF
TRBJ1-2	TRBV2	ASREPGPGYYDGYT
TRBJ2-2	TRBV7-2	ASSLERVTGELF
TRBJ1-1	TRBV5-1	ASSPQGQPNTEAF
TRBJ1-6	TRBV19	ASGTGVLLNSPLH
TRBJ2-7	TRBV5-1	ASSLNPSSYEQY
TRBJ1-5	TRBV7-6	ASGTASNQPQH
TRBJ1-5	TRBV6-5	ASLTDNSNQPQH
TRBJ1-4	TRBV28	ASRGDRAAEKLF
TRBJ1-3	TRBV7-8	ASQTGGSGNTIY
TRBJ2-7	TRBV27	ASSLVAGGWEQY
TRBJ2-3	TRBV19	ASSMDRGTDTQY
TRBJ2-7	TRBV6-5	ASSYYTGGSSEQY
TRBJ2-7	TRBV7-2	ASSLGRGYEQY
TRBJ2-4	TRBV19	ASSNPTEPKNIQY
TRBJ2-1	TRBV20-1	SAPVGNEQF
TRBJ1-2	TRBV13	ASSLGPGGAEGYT
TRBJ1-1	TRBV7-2	ASSHRVEGTEAF
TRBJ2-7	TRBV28	ASSLGWTGGYEQY
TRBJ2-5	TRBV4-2	ASSLTLVGLAGEETQY
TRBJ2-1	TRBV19	ASSIISGNTYNEQF
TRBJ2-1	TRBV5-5	ASSLAGTGLYNEQF
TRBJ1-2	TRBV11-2	ASSLAGRGIYGYT
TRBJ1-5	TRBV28	ASSLTGGYNQPQH
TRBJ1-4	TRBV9	ASSEGFPNEKLF
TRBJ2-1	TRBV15	ATSRDLANYNEQF
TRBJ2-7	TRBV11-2	ASSFGQGSSYEQY